These 26 T cell receptor beta chains originate from one sample sequenced in a study of lung T cells in sarcoidosis with Löfgren's syndrome. TCRdb called the reads again in MiXCR, with one record for every CDR3 protein. The profile covers some 65,000 distinct CDR3 sequences, with less than 25% appearing a single time and less than 2.5% taken by the ten largest. Sequenced material: CD4+ T cells from PBMCs. These receptors were taken from a human donor with sarcoidosis (Löfgren's syndrome or another form), or a control subject (not recorded which).

A word on this clonotype: One end of the junction varies from germline; a read error may be responsible. This chain links TRBV4-2 with TRBJ1-5; D may be TRBD1 (5 bases). The CDR3 covers 18 residues. Per the germline V gene, CDR1 is LGHNA and CDR2 is YNFKEQ. The CDR3 reads CASSQDRGGMNSNQLQHF. The CDR3 bases are TGTGCCAGCAGCCAAGATCGGGGCGGGATGAATAGCAATCAGCTCCAGCATTTT.

This clonotype has a handful of counts. The V and J genes are TRBV12-5 and TRBJ2-1; 8 bases agree with TRBD1. The J segment lost 7 bases and the V segment lost 2 bases, leaving 4 bases of the junction unmatched. CDR1 is LGHNT, CDR2 FRNRAP, per germline. The CDR3 runs to 14 residues. The CDR3 DNA sequence: TGTGCTAGTGGTTTGTTGGACAGGGCGAATGAGCAGTTCTTC. It specifies CASGLLDRANEQFF.

Regarding this clonotype: Relative to the germline gene, one junction end is altered; a read error may explain this. This chain joins TRBV6-5 and TRBJ2-3; D is unresolved. CDR3 size: 12 residues. In germline, CDR1 is MNHEY, CDR2 SVGAGI. The CDR3, as DNA: TGTGCCAGCAGTTTATCCACAGATGCGCAGTATTTT. Translating gives CASSLSTDAQYF.

This clonotype has ten or more counts. The J gene is TRBJ2-1, the V gene TRBV7-2, with 7 bases that match TRBD2. The CDR3 sequence is 15 residues long. Unmatched junction bases numbered 2, after V lost 0 bases and J lost 3 bases. The germline V gene encodes CDR1 SGHTA and CDR2 FQGNSA. CDR3 coding DNA: TGTGCCAGCAGCTTAGCCGTAGCGGGCTACAATGAGCAGTTCTTC. It encodes CASSLAVAGYNEQFF.

The rearrangement uses TRBV4-3 and TRBJ1-2, with D perhaps TRBD1 (6 bases). CDR3 size: 13 residues. From germline, CDR1 is LGHNA and CDR2 YSLEER. V was trimmed by 6 bases and J by 4 bases, leaving 12 bases between them. The CDR3 nucleotides read TGCGCCAGCAGTAGGGGGGTAAGCTATGGCTACACCTTC. This gives the protein CASSRGVSYGYTF.

V gene TRBV5-1 combines with J gene TRBJ2-1; TRBD1 matches 9 bases. The CDR3 contains 14 residues. Germline V gives CDR1 SGHRS, CDR2 YFSETQ. Trimming at V came to 0 bases and at J to 10 bases, leaving 5 bases not matched to a gene. The CDR3 reads CASSLARTGDEQFF. In DNA form, the CDR3 reads TGCGCCAGCAGCTTGGCCAGGACAGGGGACGAGCAGTTCTTC. Based on the CDR3 plus reference TRBV5-1 and TRBJ2-1, the full variable domain is KAGVTQTPRYLIKTRGQQVTLSCSPISGHRSVSWYQQTPGQGLQFLFEYFSETQRNKGNFPGRFSGRQFSNSRSEMNVSTLELGDSALYLCASSLARTGDEQFFGPGTRLTVL.

In this sample, this clonotype turned up a few times. This sequence joins TRBV19 and TRBJ1-1; D uncertain. CDR1 and CDR2 (germline): LNHDA, SQIVND (reference sequence). The V end was cut by 5 bases, the J end by 8 bases, with 15 bases between. The CDR3 extends over 13 amino acids. The CDR3 is CASSPGGGPEAFF. Here the CDR3 DNA reads TGTGCCAGTAGTCCCGGAGGCGGGCCGGAAGCTTTCTTT.

Many counts were recorded for this clonotype. CDR3 sequence: CASSPGQGDWVVIETQYF. DNA for the CDR3: TGTGCCAGCAGTCCGGGACAGGGGGATTGGGTTGTCATTGAGACCCAGTACTTC. The chain has TRBV25-1 and TRBJ2-5; 11 positions match TRBD1. The CDR3 is 18 residues long. Germline lookup yields CDR1 MGHDK and CDR2 SYGVNS. V was clipped by 5 bases and J by 5 bases; unmatched bases: 16.

V is TRBV5-1 and J is TRBJ1-4; D is unclear. Trimming took off 2 bases at V and 0 bases at J, with 5 bases between the two ends. CDR3 length: 14 amino acids. The germline CDR1 and CDR2 sequences are SGHRS and YFSETQ. The CDR3 region has the DNA TGCGCCAGCAGCTTTGATGCAACTAATGAAAAACTGTTTTTT. As protein: CASSFDATNEKLFF.

This clonotype came up many times. V usage is TRBV5-4 and J usage is TRBJ1-2, with unresolved D. The CDR3 runs to 13 residues. The ends were cut back, 4 bases at V and 7 bases at J, with 14 bases in the middle. Germline values: CDR1 SGHNT, CDR2 YYREEE (reference sequence). The CDR3: CASSPPGPSGYTF. For the CDR3, the DNA is TGTGCCAGCAGCCCGCCGGGTCCCAGTGGCTACACCTTC.

V gene TRBV12-3 or TRBV12-4 combines with J gene TRBJ1-1; D is ambiguous. The V end was cut by 4 bases, the J end by 1 base, with 10 bases between. The CDR3 runs to 14 residues. In DNA form, the CDR3 reads TGTGCCAGCAGTTCGCAGGCGAAGAACACTGAAGCTTTCTTT. The encoded protein is CASSSQAKNTEAFF.

This clonotype was seen repeatedly, ten times or more. V and J are TRBV4-2 and TRBJ1-1; a weak D match, TRBD1 (6 bases). Germline V gives CDR1 LGHNA, CDR2 YNFKEQ. This CDR3 has 17 residues. Trimming stripped 1 base from V and 2 bases from J, with 17 bases between. The CDR3 DNA sequence: TGTGCCAGCAGCCAAGTGGAGGGGGGATCAGTCAACACTGAAGCTTTCTTT. Protein product: CASSQVEGGSVNTEAFF.

This clonotype appeared many times. The rearrangement joins TRBV27 to TRBJ1-1; D may be TRBD1 (5 bases). The CDR3 sequence is 14 residues long. In germline, CDR1 is MNHEY, CDR2 SMNVEV (reference sequence). The V end lost 3 bases, the J end lost 1 base, and 9 bases lay between the germline ends. CDR3: CASSFQGANTEAFF. The CDR3 coding sequence is TGTGCCAGCAGTTTCCAGGGAGCGAACACTGAAGCTTTCTTT.

This clonotype appeared many times. At one end, the junction sequence differs from germline, possibly due to a read error. This chain joins TRBV27 and TRBJ1-2; possibly TRBD1 for D (5 bases). The germline CDR1 and CDR2 sequences are MNHEY and SMNVEV (reference sequence). The CDR3 is made up of 14 amino acids. The CDR3 coding sequence is TGTGCCAGCAGCGACCAGGGCGGAAACTATGACTACACCTTC. Amino acids: CASSDQGGNYDYTF.

This clonotype was counted at least ten times. The V gene is TRBV12-3 or TRBV12-4, the J gene TRBJ1-1; D is ambiguous. This CDR3 is built from 14 residues. Trimming removed 0 bases from V and 2 bases from J, with 7 bases in between. CDR3 coding DNA: TGTGCCAGCAGTTTAGCGCAACGAAACACTGAAGCTTTCTTT. This translates into CASSLAQRNTEAFF.

The chain combines TRBV5-1 with TRBJ2-5; no firm D call. The ends were cut back, 7 bases at V and 2 bases at J, with 3 bases in the middle. The CDR3 totals 10 residues. Germline CDR1 reads SGHRS; CDR2 reads YFSETQ. CDR3 residues: CASGQETQYF. CDR3 nucleotide sequence: TGCGCCAGCGGGCAAGAGACCCAGTACTTC.

V and J are TRBV11-2 and TRBJ2-5, with 7 bases that match TRBD1. The germline V gene has CDR1 SGHAT and CDR2 FQNNGV. The CDR3 runs to 14 residues. V lost 8 bases, J lost 1 base, and 7 bases stayed unmatched. CDR3: CASGLGQLQETQYF. The DNA of the CDR3 is TGTGCCAGCGGCCTGGGACAGCTCCAAGAGACCCAGTACTTC.

CDR3 loop: CASSSWTVNTEAFF. The CDR3 DNA reads as TGTGCCAGCAGCTCCTGGACAGTGAACACTGAAGCTTTCTTT. V is TRBV2 and J is TRBJ1-1; weak D call: TRBD1 (6 bases). Trimming stripped 6 bases from V and 0 bases from J, with 11 bases between. The CDR3 sequence is 14 residues long. Germline values: CDR1 SNHLY, CDR2 FYNNEI.

This clonotype was counted at least ten times. The V call is TRBV5-1, the J call TRBJ1-1; 7 nucleotides line up with TRBD1. The CDR3 is 15 amino acids. After removal of 4 bases from V and 4 bases from J, the junction contained 10 bases not matched to a gene. Looked up from germline, CDR1 is SGHRS and CDR2 is YFSETQ. The CDR3 DNA reads as TGCGCCAGCAGCCCTATACAGGGGAGATTCACTGAAGCTTTCTTT. Amino acid sequence: CASSPIQGRFTEAFF.

Comment on this clonotype: A much larger clone is a single base away; this may be a read error. The CDR3 region is CASSQVIGAPLYF. DNA for the CDR3: TGTGCCAGCAGCCAGGTTATTGGGGCCCCCCTGTATTTT. The V call is TRBV27, the J call TRBJ2-3, with D perhaps TRBD1 (5 bases). The CDR3 is 13 amino acids. Trimming took off 6 bases at V and 14 bases at J, with 21 bases between the two ends. Germline V gene sequence: CDR1 MNHEY, CDR2 SMNVEV (reference sequence).

The sample holds one count of this clonotype. Given a much more abundant clone one base away, this may be a read error. The CDR3 spells CASSQVEAGQNYGYTF. Written as DNA, the CDR3 is TGTGCCAGCAGCCAAGTCGAGGCGGGACAGAACTATGGCTACACCTTC. The chain links TRBV4-2 to TRBJ1-2; 7 bases are shared with TRBD1. CDR3 length: 16 residues. The V segment lost 1 base and the J segment 2 bases; nucleotides outside the gene matches: 7. Germline-derived CDR1 and CDR2 are LGHNA and YNFKEQ.

The genes are TRBV28 and TRBJ1-2; D call uncertain. Between the trimmed V and J ends, which lost 5 bases and 4 bases, there was a span of 14 bases. CDR3 length: 14 amino acids. CDR1 is MDHEN and CDR2 is SYDVKM in the germline V gene. The CDR3 DNA reads as TGTGCCAGCAGTGTAGGCAGGAGCGTCTATGGCTACACCTTC. Protein product: CASSVGRSVYGYTF.

The rearrangement uses TRBV6-2 or TRBV6-3 and TRBJ2-4, with a tentative D call TRBD1 (5 bases). The germline V and J ends were trimmed by 5 bases and 2 bases, with 22 bases remaining between them. The CDR3 is 18 amino acids. CDR1 and CDR2 (germline): MNHEY, SVGEGT. As DNA, the CDR3 is TGTGCCAGCAGTCTACCCTTGACAGCCAATCCATCCAAAAACATTCAGTACTTC. Protein: CASSLPLTANPSKNIQYF.

This clonotype was seen ten or more times. The chain combines TRBV6-1 with TRBJ1-3, with 7 bases fitting TRBD1. Trimming took 10 bases from V and 6 from J; bases not matched to a gene: 15. Germline CDR1 MNHNS, CDR2 SASEGT. The CDR3 extends over 15 amino acids. The CDR3 nucleotides are TGTGCCAATCACCCTAGACAGGGAACCTCAAACACCATATATTTT. Translation: CANHPRQGTSNTIYF.

The chain has TRBV18 and TRBJ2-3; D is uncertain. Germline loops: CDR1 KGHSH, CDR2 LQKENI. V lost 0 bases, J lost 0 bases, and 4 bases lay in between. CDR3 length equals 14 residues. This CDR3 reads CASSPPESTDTQYF. CDR3 bases: TGTGCCAGCTCACCACCGGAGAGCACAGATACGCAGTATTTT. Looking up the rest from reference TRBV18 and TRBJ2-3 gives the full variable domain: NAGVMQNPRHLVRRRGQEARLRCSPMKGHSHVYWYRQLPEEGLKFMVYLQKENIIDESGMPKERFSAEFPKEGPSILRIQQVVRGDSAAYFCASSPPESTDTQYFGPGTRLTVL.

The J gene is TRBJ2-1, the V gene TRBV18; TRBD2 aligns across 10 bases. Germline lookup yields CDR1 KGHSH and CDR2 LQKENI. V gave up 2 bases and J gave up 5 bases; unmatched junction bases: 9. This CDR3 region has 17 residues. Here the CDR3 reads CASSPLTSGATNNEQFF. In DNA form, the CDR3 reads TGTGCCAGCTCACCATTAACTAGCGGGGCAACAAACAATGAGCAGTTCTTC.